What follows is one T cell receptor (beta chain) and its context. Data came from immunoSEQ multiplex PCR; TCRdb stores just in-frame clones and leaves some out. The repertoire holds more than 200,000 clones, with roughly 74% as singletons. This record belongs to a study of cytotoxic CD8 clonotypes in ibrutinib-treated CLL. V was trimmed by 6 bases and J by 3 bases, leaving 18 bases between them. This CDR3 comprises 14 residues. Germline lookup yields CDR1 SQVTM and CDR2 ANQGSEA. The source is a human donor with chronic lymphocytic leukemia. The starting material was PBMCs, obtained after 24 months of ibrutinib treatment. The chain has TRBV29-1 and TRBJ2-7; perhaps TRBD1 as D (7 bases). The CDR3 is CSVSGGGGGYEQYF. The CDR3 coding sequence is TGCAGCGTCTCCGGAGGAGGGGGCGGCTACGAGCAGTACTTC.